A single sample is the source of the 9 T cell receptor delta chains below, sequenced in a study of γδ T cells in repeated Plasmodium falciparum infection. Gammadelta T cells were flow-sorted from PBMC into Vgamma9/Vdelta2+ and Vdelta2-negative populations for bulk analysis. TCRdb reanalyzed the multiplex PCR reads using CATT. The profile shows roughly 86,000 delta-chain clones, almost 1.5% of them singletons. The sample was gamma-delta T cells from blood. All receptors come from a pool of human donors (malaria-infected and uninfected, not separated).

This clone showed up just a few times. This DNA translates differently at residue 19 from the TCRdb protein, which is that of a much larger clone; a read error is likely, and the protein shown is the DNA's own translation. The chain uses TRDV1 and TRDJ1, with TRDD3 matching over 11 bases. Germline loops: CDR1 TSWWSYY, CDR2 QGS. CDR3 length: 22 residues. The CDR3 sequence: CALGALVSPPYWGIDGADRLIF. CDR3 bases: TGTGCCCTTGGGGCTCTAGTGTCCCCACCATACTGGGGGATAGATGGCGCCGATAGACTCATCTTT.

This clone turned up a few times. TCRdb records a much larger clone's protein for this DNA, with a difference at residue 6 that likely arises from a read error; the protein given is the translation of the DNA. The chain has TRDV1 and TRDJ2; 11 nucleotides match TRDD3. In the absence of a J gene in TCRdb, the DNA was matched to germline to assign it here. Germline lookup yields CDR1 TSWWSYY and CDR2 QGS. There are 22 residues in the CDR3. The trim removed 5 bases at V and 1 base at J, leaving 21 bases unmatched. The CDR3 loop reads CALGSDRPSPYWGIILTAQLFF. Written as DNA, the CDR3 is TGTGCTCTTGGGAGCGACCGGCCTTCCCCTTACTGGGGGATAATTTTGACAGCACAACTCTTCTTT.

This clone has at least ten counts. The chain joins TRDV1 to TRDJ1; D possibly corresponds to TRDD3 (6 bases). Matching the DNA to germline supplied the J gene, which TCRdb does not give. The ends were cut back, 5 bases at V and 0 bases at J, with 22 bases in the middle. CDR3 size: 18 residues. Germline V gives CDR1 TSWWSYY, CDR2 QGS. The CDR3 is CALGSHKRGTTYTDKLIF. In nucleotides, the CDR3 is TGTGCTCTTGGGAGTCATAAGCGGGGGACCACGTACACCGATAAACTCATCTTT.

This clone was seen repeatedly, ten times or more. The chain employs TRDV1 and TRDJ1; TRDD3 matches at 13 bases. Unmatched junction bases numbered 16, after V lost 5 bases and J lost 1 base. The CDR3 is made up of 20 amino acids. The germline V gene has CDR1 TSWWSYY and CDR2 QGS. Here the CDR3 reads CALGRPSYVLGDTSTDKLIF. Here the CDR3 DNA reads TGTGCTCTTGGGAGGCCTTCCTACGTACTGGGGGATACGTCCACCGATAAACTCATCTTT.

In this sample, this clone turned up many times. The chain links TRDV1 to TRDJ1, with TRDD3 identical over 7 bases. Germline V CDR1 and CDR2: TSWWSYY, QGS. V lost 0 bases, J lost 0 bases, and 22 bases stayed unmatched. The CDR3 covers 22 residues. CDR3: CALGELLFRGDWGCQYTDKLIF. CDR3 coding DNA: TGTGCTCTTGGGGAACTCCTATTCCGTGGAGACTGGGGATGCCAGTACACCGATAAACTCATCTTT.

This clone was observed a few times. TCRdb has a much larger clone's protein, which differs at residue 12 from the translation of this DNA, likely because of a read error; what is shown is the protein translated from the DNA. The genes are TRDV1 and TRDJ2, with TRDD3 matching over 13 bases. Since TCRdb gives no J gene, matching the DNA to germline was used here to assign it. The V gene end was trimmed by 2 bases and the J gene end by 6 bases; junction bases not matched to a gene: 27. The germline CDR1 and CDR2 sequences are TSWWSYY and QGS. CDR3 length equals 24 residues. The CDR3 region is CALGESITFPPSTGGYAGAAQLFF. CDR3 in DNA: TGTGCTCTTGGGGAATCGATAACCTTCCCACCTTCTACTGGGGGATACGCGGGAGCAGCACAACTCTTCTTT.

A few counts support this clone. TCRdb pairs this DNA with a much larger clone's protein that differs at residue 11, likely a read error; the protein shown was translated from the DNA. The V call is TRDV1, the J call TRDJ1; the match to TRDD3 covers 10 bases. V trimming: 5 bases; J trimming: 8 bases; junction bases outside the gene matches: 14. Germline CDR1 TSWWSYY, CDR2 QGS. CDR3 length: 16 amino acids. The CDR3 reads CALGIRTGGLPAKLIF. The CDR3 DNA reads TGTGCTCTTGGGATCCGAACTGGGGGATTACCCGCCAAACTCATCTTT.

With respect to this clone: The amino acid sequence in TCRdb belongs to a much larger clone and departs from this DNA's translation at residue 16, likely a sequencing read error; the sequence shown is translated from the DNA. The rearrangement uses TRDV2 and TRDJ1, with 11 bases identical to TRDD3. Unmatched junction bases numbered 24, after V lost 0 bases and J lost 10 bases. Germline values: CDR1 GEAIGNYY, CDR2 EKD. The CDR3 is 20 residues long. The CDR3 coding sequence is TGTGCCTGTGACACCGTATGGCGCGGGGAAATGGGGGATACGGGACATGGACTCATCTTT. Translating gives CACDTVWRGEMGDTGHGLIF.

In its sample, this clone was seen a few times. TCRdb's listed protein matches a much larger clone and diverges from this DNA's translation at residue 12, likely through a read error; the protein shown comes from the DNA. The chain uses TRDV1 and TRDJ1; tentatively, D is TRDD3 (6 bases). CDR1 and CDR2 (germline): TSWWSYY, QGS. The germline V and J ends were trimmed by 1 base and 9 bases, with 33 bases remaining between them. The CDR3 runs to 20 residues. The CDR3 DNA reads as TGTGCTCTTGGGGAACCTTCCCAACCTCCCCTGGAGGATACCGGGGCAGAACTCATCTTT. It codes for CALGEPSQPPLEDTGAELIF.